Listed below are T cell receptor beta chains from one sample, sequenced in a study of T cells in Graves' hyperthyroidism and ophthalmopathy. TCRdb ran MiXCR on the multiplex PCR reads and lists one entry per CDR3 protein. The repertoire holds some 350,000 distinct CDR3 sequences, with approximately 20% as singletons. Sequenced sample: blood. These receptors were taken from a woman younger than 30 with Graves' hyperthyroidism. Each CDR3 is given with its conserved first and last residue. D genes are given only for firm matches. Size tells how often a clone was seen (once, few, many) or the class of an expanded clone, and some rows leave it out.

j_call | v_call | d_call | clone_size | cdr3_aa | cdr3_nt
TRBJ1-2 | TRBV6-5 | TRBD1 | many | CASRPGQDYGYTF | TGTGCCAGCAGACCCGGACAGGACTATGGCTACACCTTC
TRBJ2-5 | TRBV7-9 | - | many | CASSLQETQYF | TGTGCCAGCAGCTTACAAGAGACCCAGTACTTC
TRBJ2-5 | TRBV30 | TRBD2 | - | CAWSVTSGGLGETQYF | TGTGCCTGGAGTGTCACTAGCGGGGGGCTGGGAGAGACCCAGTACTTC
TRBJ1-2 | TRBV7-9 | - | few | CASSLASGANYGYTF | TGTGCCAGCAGCTTAGCCTCAGGAGCTAACTACGGCTACACCTTC
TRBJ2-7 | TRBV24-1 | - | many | CATSDTGGAYEQYF | TGTGCCACCAGTGATACCGGGGGAGCCTACGAGCAGTACTTC
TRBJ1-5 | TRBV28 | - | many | CASVGGRAYQPQHF | TGTGCCAGCGTCGGGGGACGGGCCTATCAGCCCCAGCATTTT
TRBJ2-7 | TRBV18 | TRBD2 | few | CASSPPLREGDEQYF | TGTGCCAGCTCACCACCCCTCAGGGAGGGCGACGAGCAGTACTTC
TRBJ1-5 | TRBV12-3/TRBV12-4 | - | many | CASSLGGVSNQPQHF | TGTGCCAGCAGCCTAGGGGGTGTAAGCAATCAGCCCCAGCATTTT
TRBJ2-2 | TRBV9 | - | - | CASSLSMNTGELFF | TGTGCCAGCAGCTTATCTATGAACACCGGGGAGCTGTTTTTT
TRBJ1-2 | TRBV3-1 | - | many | CATGGAVNYGYTF | TGTGCCACCGGGGGCGCGGTTAACTATGGCTACACCTTC
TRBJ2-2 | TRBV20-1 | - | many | CSALFTAGELFF | TGCAGTGCGTTGTTCACCGCCGGGGAGCTGTTTTTT
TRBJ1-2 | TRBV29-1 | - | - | CSVVRNYGYTF | TGCAGCGTGGTCAGAAACTATGGTTACACCTTC
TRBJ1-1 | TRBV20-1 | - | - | CSAIVRGTEAFF | TGCAGTGCAATCGTCCGGGGGACTGAAGCTTTCTTT
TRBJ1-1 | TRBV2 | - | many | CASSEGTSGTEAFF | TGTGCCAGCAGTGAAGGTACCTCGGGTACTGAAGCTTTCTTT
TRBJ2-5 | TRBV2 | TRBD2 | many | CASRLAGMQETQYF | TGTGCCAGCAGACTAGCGGGGATGCAAGAGACCCAGTACTTC
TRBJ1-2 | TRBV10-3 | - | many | CAISESPGRIDGYTF | TGTGCCATCAGTGAGTCCCCGGGACGAATTGACGGCTACACCTTC
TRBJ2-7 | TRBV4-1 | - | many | CASSQEGTDNYEQYF | TGCGCCAGCAGCCAAGAGGGGACCGATAACTACGAGCAGTACTTC
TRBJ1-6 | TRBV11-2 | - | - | CASSLVGRGSINSPLHF | TGTGCCAGCAGCTTAGTGGGCAGGGGCTCCATAAATTCACCCCTCCACTTT
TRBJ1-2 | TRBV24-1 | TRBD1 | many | CATSDSTGKKGYTF | TGTGCCACCAGTGATTCGACAGGGAAGAAGGGCTACACCTTC
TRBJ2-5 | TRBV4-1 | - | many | CASSRPTGGGEGTQYF | TGCGCCAGCAGCCGCCCCACCGGAGGGGGCGAGGGGACCCAGTACTTC
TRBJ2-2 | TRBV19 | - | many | CASRTSGGGHGELFF | TGTGCCAGTAGAACTTCTGGAGGGGGGCACGGGGAGCTGTTTTTT
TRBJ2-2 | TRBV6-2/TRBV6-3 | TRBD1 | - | CASRLARDRADTGELFF | TGTGCCAGCCGCTTGGCCCGCGACAGGGCTGACACCGGGGAGCTGTTTTTT
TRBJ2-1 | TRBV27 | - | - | CASTGFYNEQFF | TGTGCCAGCACGGGTTTCTACAATGAGCAGTTCTTC
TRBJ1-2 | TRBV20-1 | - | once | CSARERSRDRAYGYTF | TGCAGTGCTAGAGAGCGATCCAGGGACCGTGCCTATGGCTACACCTTC
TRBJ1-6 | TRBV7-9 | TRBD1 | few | CASSLGTGGGNSPLHF | TGTGCCAGCAGCTTAGGGACAGGGGGAGGAAATTCACCCCTCCACTTT
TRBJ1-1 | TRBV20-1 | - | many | CSAKRTENTEAFF | TGCAGTGCTAAACGGACAGAGAACACTGAAGCTTTCTTT
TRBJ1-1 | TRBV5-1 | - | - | CASSLKQGMNTEAFF | TGCGCCAGCAGCTTGAAGCAGGGCATGAACACTGAAGCTTTCTTT
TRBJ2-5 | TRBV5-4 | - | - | CASSSASDRPRFWYF | TGTGCCAGCAGCTCTGCGAGCGATAGACCCAGGTTCTGGTACTTC
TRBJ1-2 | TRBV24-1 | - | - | CATSGSTYGYTF | TGTGCCACCAGTGGCAGTACGTATGGCTACACCTTC
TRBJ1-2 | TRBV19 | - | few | CASSIDGSRYGYTF | TGTGCCAGTAGTATTGACGGCTCACGGTATGGCTACACCTTC
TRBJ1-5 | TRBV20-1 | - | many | CSAARAHNQPQHF | TGCAGTGCTGCCCGGGCCCACAATCAGCCCCAGCATTTT
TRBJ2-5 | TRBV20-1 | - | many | CSARDEGSGTQYF | TGCAGTGCTAGAGACGAGGGGTCAGGGACCCAGTACTTC
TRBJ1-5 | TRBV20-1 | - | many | CSARVDPGGVQPQHF | TGCAGTGCTAGAGTCGATCCGGGGGGGGTTCAGCCCCAGCATTTT
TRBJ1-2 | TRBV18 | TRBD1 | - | CASSPSQGEGYTF | TGTGCCAGCTCACCCTCACAGGGGGAAGGCTACACCTTC
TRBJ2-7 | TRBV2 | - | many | CASQPSPQSYEQYF | TGTGCCAGCCAACCGAGTCCACAGTCCTACGAGCAGTACTTC
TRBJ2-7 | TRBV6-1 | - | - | CASSDPWTHESYEQYF | TGTGCCAGCAGTGATCCGTGGACACACGAATCCTACGAGCAGTACTTC
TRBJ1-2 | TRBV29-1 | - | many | CSVEYGDYGYTF | TGCAGCGTTGAGTACGGGGACTATGGCTACACCTTC
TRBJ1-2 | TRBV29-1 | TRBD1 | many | CSVASGGQVGYTF | TGCAGCGTTGCTTCAGGGGGCCAAGTAGGCTACACCTTC
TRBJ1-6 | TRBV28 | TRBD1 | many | CASRLLTGVSPLHF | TGTGCCAGCAGACTTCTTACAGGGGTTTCACCCCTCCACTTT
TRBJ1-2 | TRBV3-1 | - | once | CAISLVSANYGYTF | TGTGCCATCAGCCTGGTGTCCGCTAACTATGGCTACACCTTC
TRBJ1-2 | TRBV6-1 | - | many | CASSEALGYTF | TGTGCCAGCAGTGAAGCGCTTGGCTACACCTTC
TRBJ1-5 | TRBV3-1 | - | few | CASSQGASLEVPQHF | TGTGCCAGCAGCCAAGGGGCGTCGTTGGAGGTTCCCCAGCATTTT
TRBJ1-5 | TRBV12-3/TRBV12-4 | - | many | CASSLRRLNLGPQHF | TGTGCCAGCAGTTTAAGAAGACTAAACCTAGGGCCCCAGCATTTT
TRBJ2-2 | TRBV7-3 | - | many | CASSQGQSAGGELFF | TGTGCCAGCAGCCAAGGACAGTCCGCGGGCGGGGAGCTGTTTTTT
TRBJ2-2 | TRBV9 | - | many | CASSVSRTSGELFF | TGTGCCAGCAGCGTTTCCAGGACGTCCGGGGAGCTGTTTTTT
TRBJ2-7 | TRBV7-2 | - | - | CASSSPPSYEQYF | TGTGCCAGCAGCTCCCCGCCTTCCTACGAGCAGTACTTC
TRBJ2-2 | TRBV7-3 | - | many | CASSSSTVAGELFF | TGTGCCAGCAGCTCATCGACGGTAGCCGGGGAGCTGTTTTTT
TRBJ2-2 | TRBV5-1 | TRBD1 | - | CASSLASRGQTGELFF | TGCGCCAGCAGCTTGGCCTCCAGGGGGCAAACCGGGGAGCTGTTTTTT
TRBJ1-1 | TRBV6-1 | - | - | CASRVNTYTEAFF | TGTGCCAGCCGGGTCAACACGTACACTGAAGCTTTCTTT
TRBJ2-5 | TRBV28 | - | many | CASSSTGLTQETQYF | TGTGCCAGCAGTTCCACCGGGTTGACTCAAGAGACCCAGTACTTC
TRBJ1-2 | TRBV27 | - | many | CASSFWGREDGYTF | TGTGCCAGCAGTTTCTGGGGAAGAGAGGATGGCTACACCTTC
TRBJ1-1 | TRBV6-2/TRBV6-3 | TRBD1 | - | CASSFGNRGLRTEAFF | TGTGCCAGCAGTTTTGGGAACAGGGGGCTGAGGACTGAAGCTTTCTTT
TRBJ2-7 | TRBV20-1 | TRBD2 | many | CSALYRGGPYEQYF | TGCAGTGCTCTATACCGCGGGGGGCCCTACGAGCAGTACTTC
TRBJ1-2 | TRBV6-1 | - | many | CASLGVYGYTF | TGTGCCAGCCTGGGGGTCTATGGCTACACCTTC
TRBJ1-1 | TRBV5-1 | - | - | CGSSTGGEGVAFF | TGCGGCAGCAGCACGGGGGGAGAAGGTGTCGCTTTCTTT
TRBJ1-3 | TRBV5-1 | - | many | CASSLSGAGNTIYF | TGCGCCAGCAGCTTGTCAGGGGCTGGAAACACCATATATTTT
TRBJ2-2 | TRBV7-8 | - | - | CASSPYGGFTGELFF | TGTGCCAGCAGTCCTTATGGTGGTTTCACCGGGGAGCTGTTTTTT
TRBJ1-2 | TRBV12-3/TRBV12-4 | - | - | CASSFDTGGYGYTF | TGTGCCAGCAGTTTTGACACCGGGGGCTATGGCTACACCTTC